Described below is a single T cell receptor beta chain sequence and its context. The data stem from a study of blood T cell repertoires in COVID-19. Study in general: Some COVID-19 samples were acute and others convalescent; all came from the United States, Italy and Spain.

Recruitment covered roughly 22 US areas and drew participants whose ages spanned roughly 18 to 100 years. From germline, CDR1 is GTSNPN and CDR2 SVGIG (reference sequence). The CDR3 consists of 13 residues. The V end was cut by 4 bases, the J end by 5 bases, with 14 bases between. The protocol was immunoSEQ multiplex PCR, while the TCRdb copy is restricted to in-frame clones and leaves out a portion. The repertoire holds about 440,000 clones, with about 90% as singletons. What was sequenced was PBMCs or T cells enriched from blood (not recorded which). The rearrangement joins TRBV30 to TRBJ1-1; D is possibly TRBD1 (6 bases). The source is a man between 18 and 35 years old who had recovered from COVID-19. In DNA form, the CDR3 reads TGTGCCTGGACCCGACAGGATGGGACTGAAGCTTTCTTT. Translating gives CAWTRQDGTEAFF. Full variable domain (remainder filled in from reference TRBV30 and TRBJ1-1): SQTIHQWPATLVQPVGSPLSLECTVEGTSNPNLYWYRQAAGRGLQLLFYSVGIGQISSEVPQNLSASRPQDRQFILSSKKLLLSDSGFYLCAWTRQDGTEAFFGQGTRLTVV.